These 16 T cell receptor beta chains share one sample of origin, sequenced in a study of blood T cell repertoires in COVID-19. Here immunoSEQ multiplex PCR was the method, and the copy in TCRdb shows in-frame clones only, minus some. The repertoire holds about 69,000 clones, with just under 80% as singletons. The sample comprised peripheral blood. The receptors shown here come from a human donor in a cohort sampled during active COVID-19.

The J gene is TRBJ2-2, the V gene TRBV5-1, with D possibly TRBD1 on 5 matching bases. V lost 2 bases and J 3 bases, leaving 11 bases between the germline ends. The CDR3 consists of 15 residues. Germline loops: CDR1 SGHRS, CDR2 YFSETQ. The CDR3 DNA follows: TGCGCCAGCAGCTTTTTTGGGGCGGACACCGGGGAGCTGTTTTTT. This sequence encodes CASSFFGADTGELFF.

V and J are TRBV24-1 and TRBJ2-5; 13 bases are shared with TRBD2. The CDR3 has 17 residues. The V gene end was trimmed by 4 bases and the J gene end by 1 base; junction bases not matched to a gene: 5. The V gene's germline CDR1 is KGHDR and CDR2 SFDVKD. CDR3 nucleotide sequence: TGTGCCACCAGTGACCCAACTAGCGGGGGGGCCCAAGAGACCCAGTACTTC. Translated: CATSDPTSGGAQETQYF.

This clone was detected only a few times. V gene TRBV11-2 combines with J gene TRBJ2-2; D possibly corresponds to TRBD1 (6 bases). Germline CDR1 and CDR2: SGHAT and FQNNGV. This CDR3 comprises 14 residues. The germline V and J ends were trimmed by 2 bases and 7 bases, with 11 bases remaining between them. CDR3 nucleotides: TGTGCCAGCAGCTTATGGGGGCTGAACGGGGAGCTGTTTTTT. It translates to CASSLWGLNGELFF. Full variable domain (missing parts from reference TRBV11-2 and TRBJ2-2): EAGVAQSPRYKIIEKRQSVAFWCNPISGHATLYWYQQILGQGPKLLIQFQNNGVVDDSQLPKDRFSAERLKGVDSTLKIQPAKLEDSAVYLCASSLWGLNGELFFGEGSRLTVL.

This clone is a singleton in its sample. The chain employs TRBV10-2 and TRBJ2-2, with 7 bases aligning to TRBD1. V was clipped by 7 bases and J by 5 bases; unmatched bases: 4. This CDR3 has 13 residues. Germline V gene data show CDR1 as WSHSY and CDR2 as SAAADI. The CDR3 sequence: CASNAGGTGELFF. The CDR3 region has the DNA TGCGCCAGCAATGCAGGGGGTACCGGGGAGCTGTTTTTT.

This clone has only a few counts. The genes are TRBV6-5 and TRBJ2-1, with 9 bases that match TRBD2. Germline loops: CDR1 MNHEY, CDR2 SVGAGI. This CDR3 has 15 residues. The junction had 8 bases not matched to a gene; V was cut back by 5 bases and J by 6 bases. The DNA for the CDR3 is TGTGCCAGCAGTCATAGCGGGAGCCAGAGCAATGAGCAGTTCTTC. Protein product: CASSHSGSQSNEQFF.

The chain combines TRBV6-5 with TRBJ2-1, with 10 bases matching TRBD2. The germline gives CDR1 MNHEY, CDR2 SVGAGI. The CDR3 length is 14 residues. The V gene end was trimmed by 8 bases and the J gene end by 7 bases; junction bases not matched to a gene: 8. This CDR3 is CASRSGRAANEQFF. Here the CDR3 DNA reads TGTGCCAGCCGCAGCGGGAGGGCCGCAAATGAGCAGTTCTTC.

The V gene is TRBV10-3, the J gene TRBJ1-1; no clear D. Germline V gene lookup returns CDR1 ENHRY and CDR2 SYGVKD. Trimming took off 3 bases at V and 1 base at J, with 9 bases between the two ends. This CDR3 has 14 residues. CDR3 protein: CAISEWPSNTEAFF. CDR3 DNA: TGTGCCATCAGTGAATGGCCCTCGAACACTGAAGCTTTCTTT.

The genes are TRBV30 and TRBJ1-4; tentative D call: TRBD1 (5 bases). Looked up from germline, CDR1 is GTSNPN and CDR2 is SVGIG (reference sequence). The CDR3 is 16 residues long. V lost 0 bases to trimming and J lost 0 bases, with 11 bases between them. CDR3 bases: TGTGCCTGGAGTGTGACAGCCCGGTCAACTAATGAAAAACTGTTTTTT. Translating it yields CAWSVTARSTNEKLFF.

The chain uses TRBV5-8 and TRBJ2-4; D might be TRBD1 (5 bases). The CDR3 has 14 residues. V lost 4 bases and J lost 0, with 8 bases in between. CDR1 and CDR2 from the germline V gene are SGHTS and YDEGEE. The CDR3 loop reads CASSLGVAKNIQYF. CDR3 sequence (DNA): TGTGCCAGCAGCCTAGGGGTAGCCAAAAACATTCAGTACTTC.

The chain is built from TRBV6-5 and TRBJ1-2; 7 bases map to TRBD1. The CDR3 totals 15 residues. V shed 2 bases, J shed 1 base, and the junction held 4 bases outside the gene matches. CDR1 MNHEY and CDR2 SVGAGI come from the germline V gene. The CDR3 DNA reads TGTGCCAGCAGTTACAGGCCAGGGGGTAACTATGGCTACACCTTC. Translating gives CASSYRPGGNYGYTF.

This chain joins TRBV7-9 and TRBJ2-7; TRBD1 matches at 9 bases. V gave up 5 bases and J gave up 5 bases; unmatched junction bases: 7. This CDR3 spans 14 amino acids. CDR1 is SEHNR, CDR2 FQNEAQ, per germline (reference sequence). DNA for the CDR3: TGTGCCAGCAGCCATGGACAGGGGCTACACGAGCAGTACTTC. It specifies CASSHGQGLHEQYF.

V gene TRBV7-2 combines with J gene TRBJ1-5, with 11 bases lining up with TRBD1. The CDR3 runs to 19 residues. The V segment lost 1 base and the J segment 0 bases; nucleotides outside the gene matches: 8. CDR1 and CDR2 from the germline V gene are SGHTA and FQGNSA. The CDR3 reads CASSLGGQGAQNSNQPQHF. As DNA, the CDR3 is TGTGCCAGCAGCTTAGGAGGACAGGGGGCCCAAAATAGCAATCAGCCCCAGCATTTT.

The chain employs TRBV11-2 and TRBJ2-3; tentative D call: TRBD1 (5 bases). V lost 5 bases, J lost 3 bases, and 12 bases lay in between. Germline V gene data show CDR1 as SGHAT and CDR2 as FQNNGV. This CDR3 spans 14 amino acids. The CDR3 spells CASSPWGLTDTQYF. CDR3 nucleotide sequence: TGTGCCAGCAGCCCCTGGGGCCTAACAGATACGCAGTATTTT.

This clone was picked up a small number of times. The chain links TRBV10-3 to TRBJ1-4, with TRBD1 identical over 8 bases. The germline CDR1 and CDR2 sequences are ENHRY and SYGVKD. The CDR3 covers 15 residues. The trim removed 10 bases at V and 0 bases at J, leaving 7 bases unmatched. The CDR3, as DNA: TGTGCCAGCCGGACAGGGTTTGCAACTAATGAAAAACTGTTTTTT. It specifies CASRTGFATNEKLFF.

The CDR3 loop reads CASTQLAGANTGELFF. CDR3 sequence (DNA): TGTGCCAGCACCCAACTAGCGGGGGCAAACACCGGGGAGCTGTTTTTT. The chain links TRBV7-9 to TRBJ2-2, with 11 bases lining up with TRBD2. The V segment lost 7 bases and the J segment 2 bases; nucleotides outside the gene matches: 6. Germline V lookup: CDR1 SEHNR, CDR2 FQNEAQ (reference sequence). The CDR3 has 16 residues.

This clone has a handful of counts. The chain has TRBV20-1 and TRBJ2-1; the D gene is possibly TRBD2 (6 bases). Germline-derived CDR1 and CDR2 are DFQATT and SNEGSKA (reference sequence). V lost 3 bases and J lost 8, with 17 bases in between. The CDR3 is 14 residues long. CDR3 residues: CSASPRGTSDEQFF. The CDR3, as DNA: TGCAGTGCTAGTCCCCGGGGGACGTCGGATGAGCAGTTCTTC.